The present T cell receptor beta chain was sequenced within a study of blood T cell repertoires in COVID-19. The CDR3 loop spans 15 amino acids. Germline lookup yields CDR1 MNHEY and CDR2 SVGAGI. V lost 6 bases, J lost 2 bases, and 8 bases stayed unmatched. Assay: immunoSEQ multiplex PCR; the TCRdb copy retains only in-frame clones and omits some. This sample carries some 530,000 clones, 70% to 90% of them seen once, and the ten largest clones take under 9.5%. The sample comprised PBMCs or T cells enriched from blood (not recorded which). The receptor comes from a woman aged 55-70 years who had recovered from COVID-19. This rearrangement joins TRBV6-5 to TRBJ1-2; 8 bases match TRBD1. In nucleotides, the CDR3 is TGTGCCAGCAGCCTGACCAGGGGGCCAAACTATGGCTACACCTTC. The encoded protein is CASSLTRGPNYGYTF.